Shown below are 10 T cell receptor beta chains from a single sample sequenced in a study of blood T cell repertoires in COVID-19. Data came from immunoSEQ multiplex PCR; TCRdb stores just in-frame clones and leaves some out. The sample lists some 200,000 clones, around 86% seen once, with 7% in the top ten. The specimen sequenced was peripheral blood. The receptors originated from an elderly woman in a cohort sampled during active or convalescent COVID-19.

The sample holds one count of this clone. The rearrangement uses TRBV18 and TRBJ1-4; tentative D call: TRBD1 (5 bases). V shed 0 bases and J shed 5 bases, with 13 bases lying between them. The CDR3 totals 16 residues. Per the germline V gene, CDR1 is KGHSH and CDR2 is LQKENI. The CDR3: CASSPPRQLINEKLFF. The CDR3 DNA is TGTGCCAGCTCACCACCGAGACAGCTAATAAATGAAAAACTGTTTTTT.

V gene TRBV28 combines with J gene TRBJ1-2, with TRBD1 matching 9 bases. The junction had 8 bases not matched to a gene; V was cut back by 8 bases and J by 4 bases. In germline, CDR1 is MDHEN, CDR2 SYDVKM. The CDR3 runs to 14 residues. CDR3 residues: CASGPGTGLYGYTF. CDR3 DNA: TGTGCCAGCGGCCCCGGGACAGGGCTCTATGGCTACACCTTC.

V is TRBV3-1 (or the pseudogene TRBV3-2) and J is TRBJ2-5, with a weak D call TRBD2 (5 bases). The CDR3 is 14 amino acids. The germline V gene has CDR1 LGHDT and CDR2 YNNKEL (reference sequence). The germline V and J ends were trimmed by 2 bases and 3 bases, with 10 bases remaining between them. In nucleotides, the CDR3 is TGTGCCAGCAGCCAAACTTGGGGAGAAGAGACCCAGTACTTC. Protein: CASSQTWGEETQYF.

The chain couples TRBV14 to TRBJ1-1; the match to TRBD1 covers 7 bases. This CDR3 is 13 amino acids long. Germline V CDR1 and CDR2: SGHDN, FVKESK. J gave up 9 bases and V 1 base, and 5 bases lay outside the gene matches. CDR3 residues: CASSQVDRAKAFF. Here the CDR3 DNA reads TGTGCCAGCAGCCAAGTCGACAGGGCTAAAGCTTTCTTT.

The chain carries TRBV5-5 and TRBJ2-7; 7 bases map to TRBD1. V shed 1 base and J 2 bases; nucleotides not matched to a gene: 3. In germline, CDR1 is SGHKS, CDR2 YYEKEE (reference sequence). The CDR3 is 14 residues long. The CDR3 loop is CASSLSGGTYEQYV. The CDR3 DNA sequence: TGTGCCAGCAGCTTGTCAGGGGGTACCTACGAGCAGTACGTC.

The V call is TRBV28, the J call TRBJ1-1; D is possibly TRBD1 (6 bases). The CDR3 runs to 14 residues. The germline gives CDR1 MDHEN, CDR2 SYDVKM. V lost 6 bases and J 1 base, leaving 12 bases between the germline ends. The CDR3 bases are TGTGCCAGCAGCTTCAGGGGAGAGAACACTGAAGCTTTCTTT. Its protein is CASSFRGENTEAFF. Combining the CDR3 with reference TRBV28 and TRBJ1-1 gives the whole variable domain DVKVTQSSRYLVKRTGEKVFLECVQDMDHENMFWYRQDPGLGLRLIYFSYDVKMKEKGDIPEGYSVSREKKERFSLILESASTNQTSMYLCASSFRGENTEAFFGQGTRLTVV.

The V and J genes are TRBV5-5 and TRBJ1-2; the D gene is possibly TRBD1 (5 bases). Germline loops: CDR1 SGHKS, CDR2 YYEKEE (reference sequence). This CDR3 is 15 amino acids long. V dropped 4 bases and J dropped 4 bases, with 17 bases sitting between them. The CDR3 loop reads CASSNVRQRGYGYTF. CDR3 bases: TGTGCCAGCAGCAATGTTCGGCAAAGGGGCTATGGCTACACCTTC.

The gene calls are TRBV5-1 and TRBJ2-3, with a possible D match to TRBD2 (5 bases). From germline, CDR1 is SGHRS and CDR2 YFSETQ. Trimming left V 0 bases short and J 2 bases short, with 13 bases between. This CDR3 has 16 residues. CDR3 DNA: TGCGCCAGCAGCTTGGCCCCAACGGGATTCACAGATACGCAGTATTTT. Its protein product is CASSLAPTGFTDTQYF.

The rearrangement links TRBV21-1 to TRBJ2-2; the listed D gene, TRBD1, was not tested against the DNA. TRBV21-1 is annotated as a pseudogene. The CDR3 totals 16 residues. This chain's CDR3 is CASSKRDRENTGELFF. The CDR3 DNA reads TGTGCCAGCAGCAAAAGGGACAGGGAAAACACCGGGGAGCTGTTTTTT.

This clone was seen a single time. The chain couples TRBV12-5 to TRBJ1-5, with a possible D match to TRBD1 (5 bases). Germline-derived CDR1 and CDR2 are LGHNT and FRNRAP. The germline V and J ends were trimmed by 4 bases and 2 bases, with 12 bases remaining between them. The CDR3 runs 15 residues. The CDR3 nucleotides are TGTGCTAGTGGTTCGGGGGAGAGGGGCAATCAGCCCCAGCATTTT. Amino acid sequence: CASGSGERGNQPQHF. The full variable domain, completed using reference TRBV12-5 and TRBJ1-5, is DARVTQTPRHKVTEMGQEVTMRCQPILGHNTVFWYRQTMMQGLELLAYFRNRAPLDDSGMPKDRFSAEMPDATLATLKIQPSEPRDSAVYFCASGSGERGNQPQHFGDGTRLSIL.